This TCR beta chain was observed in a study of T cell responses to AZD1222 COVID-19 vaccine. The assay was immunoSEQ multiplex PCR, and TCRdb's table has in-frame clones only and misses some. In the table there are approximately 150,000 clones, about 82% of which are singletons. V lost 4 bases and J 4 bases, leaving 13 bases between the germline ends. The CDR3 has 14 residues. Germline CDR1 LNHDA, CDR2 SQIVND (reference sequence). This chain links TRBV19 with TRBJ1-1, with D possibly matching TRBD1 (5 bases). Source: peripheral blood, taken 28 days after the second AZD1222 dose. This sequence originates from an adult who received the AZD1222 COVID-19 vaccine. For the CDR3, the DNA is TGTGCCAGTAGTACAACTACAGGTATCACTGAAGCTTTCTTT. Protein sequence: CASSTTTGITEAFF.